This TCR beta chain was sequenced during a study of cytomegalovirus exposure and HLA in healthy donors (TCRdb year 2017). Regarding the study in general: According to an earlier analysis of 587 of the donors, roughly 180 million T cells yielded 120 million or so unique TCR beta sequences and around 300 Gb of sequence data. Roughly 300 gigabases of sequencing data and approximately 91 million unique TCR sequences made up an early release that covered several hundred HLA-typed donors. Of the approximately 400 genotyped donors, 80% to 90% were placed in the genetic ancestry cluster associated with self-reported Caucasian donors. The aim of the study was to test whether cataloging public T cell receptors could identify signatures of past pathogen exposure. Using immunosequencing, the study profiled T cell repertoires from 640 or so subjects and related those repertoires to cytomegalovirus serostatus. In addition to the first cohort of 650 to 750 subjects, a separate validation cohort of around 110 different subjects was used. To predict cytomegalovirus infection status, the study combined high-throughput TCR immunosequencing, statistical association of individual TCRs with disease status, and machine learning. A later analysis re-examined previously published TCR beta repertoires from more than 650 donors and added high-resolution HLA genotyping to investigate patterns of TCR occurrence. Rather than drawing on any new phenotypic data, the later analysis identified candidate immune exposures from TCR beta sequences and the way those sequences occurred across donors. To decide whether each TCR beta V gene segment behaved as functional or pseudogenic, an earlier analysis of several hundred of the donors relied on high-throughput TCR beta sequencing. Alongside the repertoire data, information on donor age, sex, ethnicity and CMV serostatus was compiled. A later genetic analysis took genome-wide SNP genotypes for about 65% of the roughly 670 donors and used that subset as a discovery cohort. Every repertoire in the discovery cohort had been generated on one and the same sequencing platform. HLA typing included class I and class II loci at four-digit resolution. The number of typed donors differed by locus: 629-630 for A, B, C, DRB1 and DQB1; some 540 for DQA1; roughly 600 for DPA1; and roughly 470 for DPB1. About five DR-DQ haplotypes were handled as single units for association and clustering because linkage in the cohort was strong. Across around 400 genotyped donors of the cohort, an average of roughly 200,000 unique TCR beta nucleotide sequences per donor were sequenced, and roughly a sixth of those sequences were non-productive.

The library was produced with the immunoSEQ multiplex PCR assay. For the multiplex PCR, a mixture combining 60 forward primers for TCR Vbeta segments and 13 reverse primers for TCR Jbeta segments was used. A multiplex PCR assay on genomic DNA amplified the CDR3 region of rearranged TCR beta genes. The amplified TCR beta libraries were sequenced on the Illumina HiSeq System as 87-base-pair reads. The original pipeline was this. A later analysis tallied some 79 million unique TCR beta chains across the 666 repertoires, and approximately 12 million of those chains were shared by two or more donors. A nearest-neighbor algorithm error-corrected the raw reads and collapsed the reads into unique sequences, merging closely related sequences to remove PCR and sequencing errors. CDR3 sequences were aligned to IMGT reference sequences to assign V, D and J gene segments. For a sequence to be retained, at least a six-nucleotide match to both a V gene segment and a J gene segment was required. A rearrangement was called productive if the CDR3 had no stop codons and remained in frame with V and J, and every other rearrangement was called non-productive. Following IMGT convention, CDR3 was defined as the stretch from the second conserved V-encoded cysteine up to the conserved J-encoded phenylalanine. The earlier analysis of about 610 of the donors excluded any sequence lacking an unambiguous match to a single V gene segment. In an earlier analysis of a few hundred of the donors, V segments were called functional above 56.7% productive rearrangements and were called segregating when the between-donor standard deviation exceeded 5%. A statistical classification framework was built to diagnose cytomegalovirus status from the catalog of TCR beta chain sequences. In a later analysis, TCR nucleotide sequences were compared against IMGT/GENE-DB human TR gene sequences so that V and J genes could be assigned. In a later analysis, CDR3 sequences and most-parsimonious VDJ recombination scenarios were assigned using the TCRdist pipeline. In a later analysis, each TCR beta chain was defined by its CDR3 amino acid sequence together with its V-gene family, and reads without a unique V-gene family were excluded. A later analysis removed 550 to 700 highly shared, low-generation-probability nucleotide sequences to deal with suspected cross-contamination and a sequencing artifact. In a later analysis, a clonal expansion index was calculated for each public chain from normalized within-repertoire ranks of inferred template counts. A later analysis computed generation probabilities with a VDJ recombination model fitted to out-of-frame rearrangements, and checked the results against IGoR. A later analysis scored TCR-TCR, TCR-HLA and TCR-CMV co-occurrence with hypergeometric tests, applying a repertoire-size bias correction to TCR pairs. False discovery rates were estimated in a later analysis by permuting HLA or CMV assignments 20 times. In a later analysis, co-occurring TCRs were grouped using DBSCAN, and TCRdist sequence similarity was added for clustering within HLA-allele-positive subsets. Repertoires with fewer than 30,000 or more than 120,000 public chains, plus five repertoires with anomalous nucleotide sharing, were excluded from co-occurrence clustering. Entries here come from immuneACCESS through TCRdb and include only in-frame sequences with V and J called. Some clones fail to appear in such tables; in the studies checked, an unresolved V gene covers under half of the shortfall, and the cause of the remainder is unknown. Clone size and V and J calls were adopted from that table, with D and trimming inferred from the DNA. The sample table contains more than 100,000 clones; only one count was recorded for 75% to 85% of them. The top ten clonotypes cover about 10% of the sample.

On this clone: Its antigen is currently not known. One base away there is no much larger clone; base qualities are not given.

In total, 630 or so healthy bone marrow donors made up the cohort. All cohort members were sampled while nominally healthy, although unrecorded immune exposures were likely present. The donor tested CMV seropositive, placing the donor among the roughly 270 seropositive members of the cohort. A peripheral blood sample was collected from each donor, and TCR beta sequencing was performed on peripheral blood mononuclear cells. Genomic DNA was extracted from the blood cell samples with the Qiagen DNeasy Blood Extraction Kit. The CDR3 numbers 15 residues from cysteine through phenylalanine. The kept DNA is CDR3 alone, 45 bases in frame from the first base. The junction carries 8 bases between V and J, which are trimmed by 1 base and 2 bases respectively. Sequences SEHNR (CDR1) and FQNEAQ (CDR2) are obtained from the germline V gene (reference sequence). Findings and caveats that apply to the study as a whole: In vitro tests confirmed that three of the cytomegalovirus-associated TCR beta chains recognize cytomegalovirus antigens. According to a later genetic analysis, donors in an Asian-associated ancestry cluster had fewer N-insertions in productive TCRs than the approximately 650-donor mean. The cohort was sequenced for TCR beta chains only, and without alpha or paired-chain data the features that could be detected were limited. Several of the top co-occurrence clusters appeared to be linked to parvovirus B19, influenza, CMV and Epstein-Barr virus, according to a later analysis. A total of fewer than 200 TCR beta chains were listed by the study as associated with cytomegalovirus. Correlated functional status among segregating V segments might reflect linkage disequilibrium, but an unknown experimental factor could not be ruled out. A further reported finding was that TCR beta sequences accurately predicted the HLA-A and HLA-B alleles for most subjects in the first cohort. The 87-base-pair reads could not distinguish some IMGT-functional V segments, including TRBV6-2 and TRBV6-3, so those segments were excluded. The presence/absence analyses assumed that sequencing depth was roughly uniform across donors, and that assumption may not be true. A cluster of highly shared sequence variants was judged likely to be a technical artifact of the sequencing pipeline. In both the original and validation cohorts, the classifier was reported to diagnose cytomegalovirus status with high specificity and sensitivity. Specific HLA alleles were associated with around 18,000 TCR beta sequences at a false discovery rate of 0.05 in a later analysis. In an earlier analysis of about 540 of the donors, most TCR beta V segments were observed in productive rearrangements about 90% or about 30% of the time, broadly matching IMGT annotations. Most CMV-associated TCR beta chains appeared to be HLA-restricted in a later analysis, and the HLA associations seemed to be driven largely by CMV exposure. In a later analysis, the rate of TCR association differed among HLA loci, with DRB1 alleles having the most associated TCRs and HLA-C alleles having the fewest. In a later analysis, HLA-associated TCR beta chains were found to be more clonally expanded and to have lower generation probabilities than equally common non-associated chains. Immune exposure information for the cohort was limited to CMV serostatus. Because counts were too low, around 18 rarely observed V segments, including chromosome 9 orphons, were left out of the earlier analysis of 500 to 650 of the donors. While some public TCRs were present in many individuals, most TCR sequences turned up only very rarely across donors. Strong co-occurrence of HLA alleles, especially DR and DQ, made assigning TCR associations to individual alleles difficult. A later genetic analysis associated a missense DCLRE1C variant with V-gene and J-gene trimming of TCR beta chains, and an independent cohort replicated the association. It was suggested by the authors that the approach could potentially be generalized to other disease states and immunological phenotypes. Because HLA typing was unavailable for some donors at each locus, only the typed subset was used in association tests.

The chain links TRBV7-9 with TRBJ1-4; the D gene assignment is ambiguous. Sequencing was done on a sample of PBMCs. The TCR sequence derives from a female donor in good health and CMV-seropositive. This receptor carries the CDR3 CASSLVQATNEKLFF. The DNA sequence is TGTGCCAGCAGCTTAGTGCAGGCCACTAATGAAAAACTGTTTTTT.